A selection of T cell receptor beta chains follows, all from one sample in a study of cytomegalovirus exposure and HLA in healthy donors. Clones were sequenced by immunoSEQ multiplex PCR, and TCRdb holds only the in-frame ones, with some missing. In the table there are 120,000 or so clones, about 80% of which are singletons. The sequenced sample was PBMCs. The receptors derive from an older woman in good health and CMV-seropositive. The CDR3 runs from the conserved cysteine through the conserved F or W. The D gene is left open where the match is weak. Clone size is shown for a subset of rows, as once, few, many or a class of expanded clone.

D,size,J,V,length,CDR3,DNA
TRBD1,.,TRBJ1-5,TRBV29-1,13,CSVAQGGNQPQHF,TGCAGCGTCGCGCAGGGGGGCAATCAGCCCCAGCATTTT
TRBD1,.,TRBJ1-2,TRBV28,16,CASRNVYRGVNYGYTF,TGTGCCAGCAGAAACGTCTACAGGGGCGTAAACTATGGCTACACCTTC
TRBD1,.,TRBJ1-2,TRBV29-1,13,CSARDRGSYGYTF,TGCAGCGCACGGGACAGGGGGAGCTATGGCTACACCTTC
TRBD1,.,TRBJ1-4,TRBV23-1,14,CASSSRDSNKKLFF,TGCGCCAGCTCTAGCCGGGACAGTAATAAAAAACTGTTTTTT
TRBD2,once,TRBJ2-7,TRBV5-1,13,CASSRGLGDEQYF,TGCGCCAGCAGCCGCGGACTAGGAGACGAGCAGTACTTC
TRBD1,.,TRBJ2-7,TRBV27,15,CASSPGTGLSYEQYF,TGTGCCAGCAGTCCAGGGACAGGGCTTTCCTACGAGCAGTACTTC
.,.,TRBJ1-1,TRBV5-1,14,CASSLGGGGTEAFF,TGCGCCAGCAGCTTGGGGGGGGGCGGTACTGAAGCTTTCTTT
.,.,TRBJ1-2,TRBV15,14,CATSREEDSRGYTF,TGTGCCACCAGCAGAGAGGAGGACAGTCGGGGCTACACCTTC
TRBD2,.,TRBJ2-4,TRBV4-2,20,CASSQDSGLAGVGAKNIQYF,TGTGCCAGCAGCCAAGATTCGGGACTAGCGGGAGTTGGAGCCAAAAACATTCAGTACTTC
TRBD1,.,TRBJ1-5,TRBV5-5,14,CASSPQGNNQPQHF,TGTGCCAGCAGCCCACAGGGGAACAATCAGCCCCAGCATTTT
.,.,TRBJ1-1,TRBV7-6,15,CASSLGQGMNTEAFF,TGTGCCAGCAGCTTAGGGCAGGGAATGAACACTGAAGCTTTCTTT
.,.,TRBJ1-5,TRBV9,16,CASSVGPAGNNQPQHF,TGTGCCAGCAGCGTAGGCCCGGCAGGGAACAATCAGCCCCAGCATTTT
.,.,TRBJ2-5,TRBV5-1,15,CASSLMSGVAETQYF,TGCGCCAGCAGCTTAATGTCAGGCGTTGCAGAGACCCAGTACTTC
TRBD2,.,TRBJ2-7,TRBV2,14,CASKAAGLAYEQYF,TGTGCCAGCAAAGCGGCCGGACTAGCGTACGAGCAGTACTTC
.,.,TRBJ1-5,TRBV2,14,CASSDRVGNQPQHF,TGTGCCAGCAGTGACAGGGTTGGCAATCAGCCCCAGCATTTT
TRBD1,.,TRBJ2-2,TRBV6-5,16,CASSYRTGSWAGELFF,TGTGCCAGCAGTTACCGGACAGGTTCTTGGGCCGGGGAGCTGTTTTTT
TRBD1,once,TRBJ2-7,TRBV28,13,CASRTGVSYEQYF,TGTGCCAGCCGCACAGGGGTCTCCTACGAGCAGTACTTC
TRBD1,.,TRBJ1-4,TRBV19,14,CASTPGQSNEKLFF,TGTGCCAGTACCCCGGGACAGTCTAATGAAAAACTGTTTTTT
TRBD1,.,TRBJ1-1,TRBV19,15,CASSIPDRVNTEAFF,TGTGCCAGTAGTATCCCAGACAGGGTGAACACTGAAGCTTTCTTT
.,.,TRBJ2-7,TRBV28,13,CASSLLSGYEQYF,TGTGCCAGCAGTTTACTATCCGGCTACGAGCAGTACTTC
.,.,TRBJ2-1,TRBV7-8,12,CASSSINWEQFF,TGTGCCAGCAGCTCGATTAACTGGGAGCAGTTCTTC
TRBD1,.,TRBJ2-7,TRBV5-4,16,CASSVAPGQGVGEQYF,TGTGCCAGCAGCGTGGCGCCAGGACAGGGAGTGGGGGAGCAGTACTTC
TRBD2,.,TRBJ2-2,TRBV28,16,CASRRPGLGNTGELFF,TGTGCCAGCAGACGACCGGGACTAGGTAACACCGGGGAGCTGTTTTTT
TRBD1,few,TRBJ2-1,TRBV9,16,CASSARDRGFHNEQFF,TGTGCCAGCAGCGCCCGGGACAGGGGGTTCCACAATGAGCAGTTCTTC
TRBD1,.,TRBJ2-7,TRBV19,14,CASSIGGQIYEQYF,TGTGCCAGTAGTATAGGGGGACAGATCTACGAGCAGTACTTC
TRBD1,.,TRBJ1-3,TRBV2,17,CASRDRGPESSGNTIYF,TGTGCCAGCCGGGACAGGGGGCCCGAAAGCTCTGGAAACACCATATATTTT
TRBD2,.,TRBJ2-7,TRBV7-6,16,CASSTRGSGRPYEQYF,TGTGCCAGCAGCACCAGAGGTAGCGGGAGGCCCTACGAGCAGTACTTC
.,.,TRBJ2-1,TRBV20-1,11,CSASASSEQFF,TGCAGTGCTAGTGCTAGTAGTGAGCAGTTCTTC
.,.,TRBJ2-7,TRBV7-7,16,CASSPNNGGLTYEQYF,TGTGCTAGCAGCCCCAATAATGGGGGCCTCACCTACGAGCAGTACTTC
TRBD1,.,TRBJ1-3,TRBV28,16,CASSSPGQGSGNTIYF,TGTGCCAGCAGTTCTCCGGGACAGGGTTCTGGAAACACCATATATTTT
.,.,TRBJ2-5,TRBV6-6,14,CASSATRSEETQYF,TGTGCCAGCAGTGCAACTCGGAGTGAAGAGACCCAGTACTTC
.,.,TRBJ2-7,TRBV11-3,14,CASSSAGGSYEQYF,TGTGCCAGCAGCTCGGCAGGGGGGAGCTACGAGCAGTACTTC
.,.,TRBJ2-7,TRBV28,12,CASSFSDYEQYF,TGTGCCAGCAGTTTCTCAGACTACGAGCAGTACTTC
TRBD2,.,TRBJ2-3,TRBV29-1,17,CSVEGGLAGVLSDTQYF,TGCAGCGTTGAAGGGGGACTAGCGGGGGTTCTATCAGATACGCAGTATTTT
.,.,TRBJ2-7,TRBV10-1,15,CAGRLATPETYEQYF,TGCGCCGGACGATTAGCGACACCGGAGACCTACGAGCAGTACTTC
TRBD2,.,TRBJ2-7,TRBV11-3,17,CASSLDLGGRAFYEQYF,TGTGCCAGCAGCTTAGATCTGGGCGGGAGGGCCTTCTACGAGCAGTACTTC
.,.,TRBJ2-4,TRBV29-1,14,CSVEDKGLRDIQYF,TGCAGCGTTGAAGATAAGGGGCTGCGTGACATTCAGTACTTC
.,.,TRBJ1-2,TRBV6-5,14,CASSRYTENYGYTF,TGTGCCAGCAGCCGATATACAGAGAACTATGGCTACACCTTC
.,few,TRBJ2-1,TRBV5-6,15,CASSSLATPYNEQFF,TGTGCCAGCAGCTCTCTAGCTACACCCTACAATGAGCAGTTCTTC
TRBD1,.,TRBJ1-1,TRBV7-3,13,CASRRQGDTEAFF,TGTGCCAGCCGGAGACAGGGTGACACTGAAGCTTTCTTT
.,few,TRBJ1-2,TRBV30,12,CAWSRGNYGYTF,TGTGCCTGGAGTAGGGGGAACTATGGCTACACCTTC
.,.,TRBJ2-7,TRBV5-4,15,CASSQGRFDSYEQYF,TGTGCCAGCAGCCAAGGGAGATTCGATTCTTACGAGCAGTACTTC